The 10 T cell receptor beta chains below come from one sample, sequenced in a study of neurological immune-mediated disorders. One entry per CDR3 protein, called by TCRdb with MiXCR from the 5' RACE reads. The data show about 70,000 distinct CDR3 sequences, with roughly 5% seen just once and roughly 6% held by the top ten. The sequencing sample was made of PBMCs. These receptors originate from a human donor with multiple sclerosis. The donor label of this sample is uncertain.

This clonotype came up many times. DNA of the CDR3: TGTGCCAGCAGTCTCCGGGGGGGCCCAAACACCGGGGAGCTGTTTTTT. As protein: CASSLRGGPNTGELFF. The V gene is TRBV12-3 or TRBV12-4, the J gene TRBJ2-2, with 8 nucleotides matching TRBD2. The CDR3 sequence is 16 residues long. Trimming took 5 bases from V and 2 from J; bases not matched to a gene: 7.

This clonotype showed up many times. This chain uses TRBV10-3 with TRBJ2-1; tentatively, D is TRBD2 (6 bases). The germline V gene has CDR1 ENHRY and CDR2 SYGVKD. CDR3 size: 11 residues. Trimming pared 9 bases from V and 10 bases from J, leaving 13 bases between. The DNA of the CDR3 is TGTGCCATGGGAGGTGTCGGGGAGCAGTTCTTC. Protein product: CAMGGVGEQFF.

This clonotype was observed at least ten times. The rearrangement joins TRBV29-1 to TRBJ2-3, with 8 bases identical to TRBD1. This CDR3 contains 17 residues. The V and J ends lost 0 bases and 5 bases, in that order; junction bases with no gene match: 13. Germline V lookup: CDR1 SQVTM, CDR2 ANQGSEA. The DNA for the CDR3 is TGCAGCGTTGAAGAAAGGAGCCGACAGGGGAATCTAGATACGCAGTATTTT. As protein: CSVEERSRQGNLDTQYF.

This clonotype has only a few counts. V usage is TRBV7-3 and J usage is TRBJ2-7; 9 nucleotides line up with TRBD1. The CDR3 loop spans 13 amino acids. The ends lost 3 bases at V and 5 bases at J; junction bases unmatched: 2. Germline CDR1 reads SGHTA; CDR2 reads FQGTGA. The CDR3: CASSLGQGNEQYF. CDR3 sequence (DNA): TGTGCCAGCAGCTTGGGACAGGGAAACGAGCAGTACTTC.

This clonotype was detected ten times or more. The chain uses TRBV5-1 and TRBJ2-4; 7 nucleotides match TRBD2. CDR3 length: 14 residues. The germline gives CDR1 SGHRS, CDR2 YFSETQ. Trimming at V came to 3 bases and at J to 6 bases, leaving 6 bases not matched to a gene. The CDR3: CASSSGGSLNIQYF. CDR3 coding DNA: TGCGCCAGCAGCTCGGGGGGATCCTTAAACATTCAGTACTTC.

This clonotype was observed at least ten times. One junction end does not reproduce the germline sequence, and a read error may be involved. V is TRBV7-9 and J is TRBJ2-1, with D tentatively TRBD1 or TRBD2 (6 bases each). Germline V CDR1 and CDR2: SEHNR, FQNEAQ (reference sequence). The CDR3 runs 14 residues. CDR3 amino acids: CASSSRRGVPISVF. In nucleotides, the CDR3 is TGTGCCAGCAGCTCCCGGAGGGGGGTTCCCATCTCGGTCTTC. Full variable domain (outside the CDR3, taken from reference TRBV7-9 and TRBJ2-1): DTGVSQNPRHKITKRGQNVTFRCDPISEHNRLYWYRQTLGQGPEFLTYFQNEAQLEKSRLLSDRFSAERPKGSFSTLEIQRTEQGDSAMYLCASSSRRGVPISVFGPGTRLTVL.

Many counts were recorded for this clonotype. This CDR3 reads CASSLGSGGRDTEAFF. The CDR3 DNA sequence: TGCGCCAGCAGCTTGGGGTCAGGGGGAAGAGACACTGAAGCTTTCTTT. The chain is built from TRBV5-1 and TRBJ1-1, with TRBD1 identical over 7 bases. CDR1 SGHRS and CDR2 YFSETQ come from the germline V gene. This CDR3 contains 16 residues. V lost 0 bases to trimming and J lost 3 bases; unmatched junction nucleotides: 8.

This clonotype was observed many times. The V and J genes are TRBV5-1 and TRBJ2-1; 10 bases align to TRBD2. The germline CDR1 and CDR2 sequences are SGHRS and YFSETQ. V was clipped by 4 bases and J by 7 bases; unmatched bases: 2. This CDR3 spans 13 amino acids. CDR3 DNA sequence: TGCGCCAGCAGCCGGACTAGCGGAAATGAGCAGTTCTTC. Protein: CASSRTSGNEQFF.

This clonotype showed up many times. The DNA of the CDR3 is TGCAGTGTACACACAGGGTTTGCCAATCAGCCCCAGCATTTT. As protein: CSVHTGFANQPQHF. The J gene is TRBJ1-5, the V gene TRBV20-1; D is perhaps TRBD1 (6 bases). Trimming removed 7 bases at V and 3 bases at J, with 16 bases between. Per the germline V gene, CDR1 is DFQATT and CDR2 is SNEGSKA (reference sequence). The CDR3 has 14 residues.

This clonotype showed up just once. V is TRBV12-5 and J is TRBJ1-2; 9 positions match TRBD1. The CDR3 consists of 14 residues. CDR1 is LGHNT, CDR2 FRNRAP, per germline. Trimming cost V 6 bases and J 7 bases; bases outside gene matches: 9. CDR3 bases: TGTGCTAGTGGCCCCGGGACAGGGAGAGGTGGCTACACCTTC. Translated: CASGPGTGRGGYTF.